This T cell receptor (beta chain) was captured by sequencing in a study of vaccination and CD4 T cells after COVID-19. Study at large: Collection of post-COVID samples occurred a median approximately 93 days after diagnosis, spanning a range of 35 to 161. Cells were stimulated with overlapping spike peptides from SARS-CoV-2, HCoV-NL63, HCoV-OC43 and HCoV-229E.

In regard to this clonotype: Its antigen is not identified.

Notes on the study in general: Median 86.3% of reactive clones detected in convalescent patients emerged only post-vaccination.

The Oncomine TCR Beta short-read assay sequenced DNA from cultured CD4+ T cells. Each CDR3 protein is one row after TCRdb ran MiXCR on the PCR reads. The sample lists 12,000 or so distinct CDR3 sequences; around 50% were seen once. Treatment: approximately nine-day PBMC culture with coronavirus spike peptide pools or control peptides (ViraFEST assay). The V gene's germline CDR1 is SNHLY and CDR2 FYNNEI. Germline trimming cut 8 bases from V and 0 bases from J; bases unmatched to any gene: 11. The CDR3 totals 18 residues. The source material was CD4+ T cells from blood, cultured in vitro. The chain has TRBV2 and TRBJ2-1; 12 bases map to TRBD2. This TCR derives from a human donor who had recovered from COVID-19. CDR3 coding DNA: TGTGCCAGCGGTACCGGGACTAGCGGGTCCCGCTCCTACAATGAGCAGTTCTTC. Translation: CASGTGTSGSRSYNEQFF.